The rows below give T cell receptor beta chains drawn from one sample of a study of blood T cell repertoires in COVID-19. Profiling relied on immunoSEQ multiplex PCR, and the TCRdb table lists in-frame clones only, not all of them. In the table there are under 350,000 clones, 85% to 90% of which are singletons. The sample was peripheral blood. The receptors come from a man between 35 and 55 years old with acute or convalescent COVID-19. The CDR3 runs from the conserved cysteine through the conserved F or W. A D gene is named only where the DNA matches it firmly. The size field is filled for only some rows; it gives once, few, many or a size class.

clone size: NA; CDR3 length: 11; D gene: NA; J gene: TRBJ1-3; V gene: TRBV10-3; CDR3 protein: CAISVGDTIYF; CDR3 DNA: TGTGCCATCAGTGTTGGAGACACCATATATTTT
clone size: NA; CDR3 length: 14; D gene: TRBD1; J gene: TRBJ2-2; V gene: TRBV7-3; CDR3 protein: CASSRQGDTGELFF; CDR3 DNA: TGTGCCAGCAGCCGACAGGGGGACACCGGGGAGCTGTTTTTT
clone size: NA; CDR3 length: 15; D gene: NA; J gene: TRBJ1-5; V gene: TRBV18; CDR3 protein: CASSPGGSHDQPQHF; CDR3 DNA: TGTGCCAGCTCACCTGGCGGGAGCCACGATCAGCCCCAGCATTTT
clone size: NA; CDR3 length: 15; D gene: TRBD1; J gene: TRBJ1-1; V gene: TRBV27; CDR3 protein: CASRNVGGADTEAFF; CDR3 DNA: TGTGCCAGCAGAAATGTAGGGGGCGCAGACACTGAAGCTTTCTTT
clone size: few; CDR3 length: 17; D gene: TRBD1; J gene: TRBJ2-7; V gene: TRBV23-1; CDR3 protein: CASSQYGQGASSYEQYF; CDR3 DNA: TGCGCCAGCAGTCAATACGGACAGGGCGCGAGCTCCTACGAGCAGTACTTC
clone size: NA; CDR3 length: 13; D gene: TRBD1; J gene: TRBJ2-7; V gene: TRBV6-5; CDR3 protein: CASSRDSHYEQYF; CDR3 DNA: TGTGCCAGCAGCCGGGACAGCCACTACGAGCAGTACTTC
clone size: NA; CDR3 length: 13; D gene: NA; J gene: TRBJ1-2; V gene: TRBV25-1; CDR3 protein: CASSDGGSYGYTF; CDR3 DNA: TGTGCCAGCAGTGATGGGGGGTCCTATGGCTACACCTTC
clone size: NA; CDR3 length: 15; D gene: TRBD1; J gene: TRBJ1-2; V gene: TRBV4-1; CDR3 protein: CASSQDPPGGRGYTF; CDR3 DNA: TGCGCCAGCAGCCAAGATCCCCCAGGGGGACGAGGCTACACCTTC
clone size: once; CDR3 length: 14; D gene: TRBD1; J gene: TRBJ2-4; V gene: TRBV7-9; CDR3 protein: CASSPGQSKNIQYF; CDR3 DNA: TGTGCCAGCAGCCCGGGACAGAGCAAAAACATTCAGTACTTC
clone size: NA; CDR3 length: 17; D gene: NA; J gene: TRBJ1-4; V gene: TRBV21-1; CDR3 protein: CARADRAHISTNEKLFF; CDR3 DNA: TGTGCCAGGGCGGACAGGGCCCATATTTCAACTAATGAAAAACTGTTTTTT
clone size: NA; CDR3 length: 17; D gene: TRBD1; J gene: TRBJ2-3; V gene: TRBV5-1; CDR3 protein: CASSLPSSDRETDTQYF; CDR3 DNA: TGCGCCAGCAGCTTGCCCAGCTCGGACAGGGAGACAGATACGCAGTATTTT